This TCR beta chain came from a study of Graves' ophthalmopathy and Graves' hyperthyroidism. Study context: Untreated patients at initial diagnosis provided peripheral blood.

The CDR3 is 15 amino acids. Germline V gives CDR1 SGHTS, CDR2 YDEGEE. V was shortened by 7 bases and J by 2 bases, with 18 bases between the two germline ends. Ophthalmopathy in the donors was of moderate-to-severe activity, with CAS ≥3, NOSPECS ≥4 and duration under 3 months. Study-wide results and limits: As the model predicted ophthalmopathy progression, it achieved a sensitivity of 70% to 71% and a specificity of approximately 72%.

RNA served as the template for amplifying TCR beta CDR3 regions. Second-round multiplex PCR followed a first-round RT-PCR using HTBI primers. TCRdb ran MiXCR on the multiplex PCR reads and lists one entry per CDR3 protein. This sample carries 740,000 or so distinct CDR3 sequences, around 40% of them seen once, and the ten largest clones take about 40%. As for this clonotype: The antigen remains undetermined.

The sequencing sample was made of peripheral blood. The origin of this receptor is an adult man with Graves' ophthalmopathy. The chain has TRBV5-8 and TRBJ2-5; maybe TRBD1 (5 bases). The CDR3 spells CASGPLGRAQETQYF. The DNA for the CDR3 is TGTGCCAGCGGTCCCCTGGGCAGGGCACAAGAGACCCAGTACTTC.